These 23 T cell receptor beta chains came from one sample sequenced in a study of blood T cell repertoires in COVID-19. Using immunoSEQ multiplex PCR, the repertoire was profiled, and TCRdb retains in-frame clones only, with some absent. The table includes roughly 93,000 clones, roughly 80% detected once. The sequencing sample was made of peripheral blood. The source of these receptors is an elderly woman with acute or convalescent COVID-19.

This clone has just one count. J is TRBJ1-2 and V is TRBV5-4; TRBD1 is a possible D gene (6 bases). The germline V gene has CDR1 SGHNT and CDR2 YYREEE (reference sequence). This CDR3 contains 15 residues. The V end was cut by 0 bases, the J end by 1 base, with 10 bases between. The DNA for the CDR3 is TGTGCCAGCAGCTTGGGGGCAGGGGATAACTATGGCTACACCTTC. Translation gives CASSLGAGDNYGYTF. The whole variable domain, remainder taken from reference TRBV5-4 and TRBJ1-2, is ETGVTQSPTHLIKTRGQQVTLRCSSQSGHNTVSWYQQALGQGPQFIFQYYREEENGRGNFPPRFSGLQFPNYSSELNVNALELDDSALYLCASSLGAGDNYGYTFGSGTRLTVV.

CDR3 sequence: CASSVGGASNQPQHF. In nucleotides, the CDR3 is TGTGCCAGCTCCGTAGGGGGTGCGAGCAATCAGCCCCAGCATTTT. The V gene is TRBV18, the J gene TRBJ1-5; weak D call: TRBD1 (6 bases). V was cut by 6 bases and J by 1 base, with 13 bases left in between. CDR1 is KGHSH and CDR2 is LQKENI in the germline V gene. The CDR3 contains 15 residues. Variable domain in full (rest from reference TRBV18 and TRBJ1-5): NAGVMQNPRHLVRRRGQEARLRCSPMKGHSHVYWYRQLPEEGLKFMVYLQKENIIDESGMPKERFSAEFPKEGPSILRIQQVVRGDSAAYFCASSVGGASNQPQHFGDGTRLSIL.

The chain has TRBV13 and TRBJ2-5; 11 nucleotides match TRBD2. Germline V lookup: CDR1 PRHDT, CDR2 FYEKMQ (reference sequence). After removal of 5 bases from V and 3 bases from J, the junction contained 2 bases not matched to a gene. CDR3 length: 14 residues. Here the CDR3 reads CASSAGLAEETQYF. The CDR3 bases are TGTGCCAGCAGCGCGGGACTAGCGGAAGAGACCCAGTACTTC.

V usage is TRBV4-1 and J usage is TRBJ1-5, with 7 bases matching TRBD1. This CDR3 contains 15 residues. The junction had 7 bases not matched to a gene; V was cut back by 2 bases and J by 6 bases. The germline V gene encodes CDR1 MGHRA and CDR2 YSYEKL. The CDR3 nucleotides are TGCGCCAGCAGCCAAACGACAGGGCAGGGTCAGCCCCAGCATTTT. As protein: CASSQTTGQGQPQHF.

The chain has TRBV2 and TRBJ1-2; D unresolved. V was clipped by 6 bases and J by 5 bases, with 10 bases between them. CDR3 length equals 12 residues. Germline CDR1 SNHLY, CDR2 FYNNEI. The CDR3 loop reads CASSNTVYGYTF. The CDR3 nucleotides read TGTGCCAGCAGCAACACAGTTTATGGCTACACCTTC.

The CDR3: CASSWGVTGNTEAFF. CDR3 nucleotides: TGTGCCAGCAGTTGGGGGGTAACAGGGAACACTGAAGCTTTCTTT. The rearrangement links TRBV6-2 or TRBV6-3 to TRBJ1-1; D is possibly TRBD1 (5 bases). The CDR3 has 15 residues. Trimming left V 4 bases short and J 1 base short, with 13 bases between. Looked up from germline, CDR1 is MNHEY and CDR2 is SVGEGT.

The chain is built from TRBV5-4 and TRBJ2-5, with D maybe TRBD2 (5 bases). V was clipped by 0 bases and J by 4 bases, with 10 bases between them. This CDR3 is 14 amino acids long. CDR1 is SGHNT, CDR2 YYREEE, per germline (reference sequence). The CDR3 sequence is CASSLARGAETQYF. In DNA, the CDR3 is TGTGCCAGCAGCTTGGCTCGGGGTGCAGAGACCCAGTACTTC.

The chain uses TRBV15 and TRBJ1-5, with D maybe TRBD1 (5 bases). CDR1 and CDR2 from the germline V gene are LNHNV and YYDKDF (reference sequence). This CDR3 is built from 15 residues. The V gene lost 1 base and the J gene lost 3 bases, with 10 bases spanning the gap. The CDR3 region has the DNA TGTGCCACCAGCAGAGGGGGCGGGGACAATCAGCCCCAGCATTTT. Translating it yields CATSRGGGDNQPQHF. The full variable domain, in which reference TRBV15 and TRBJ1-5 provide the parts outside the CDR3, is DAMVIQNPRYQVTQFGKPVTLSCSQTLNHNVMYWYQQKSSQAPKLLFHYYDKDFNNEADTPDNFQSRRPNTSFCFLDIRSPGLGDTAMYLCATSRGGGDNQPQHFGDGTRLSIL.

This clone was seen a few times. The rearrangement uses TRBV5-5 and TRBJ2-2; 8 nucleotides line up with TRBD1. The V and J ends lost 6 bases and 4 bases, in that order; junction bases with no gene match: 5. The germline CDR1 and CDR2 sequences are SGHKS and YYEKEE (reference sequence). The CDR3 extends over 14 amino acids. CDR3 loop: CASTGQGLTGELFF. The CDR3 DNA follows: TGTGCCAGCACCGGACAGGGCCTCACCGGGGAGCTGTTTTTT.

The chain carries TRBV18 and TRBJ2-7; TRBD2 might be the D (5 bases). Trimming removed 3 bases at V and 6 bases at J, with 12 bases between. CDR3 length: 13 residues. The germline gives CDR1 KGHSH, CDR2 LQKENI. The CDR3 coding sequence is TGTGCCAGCTCACCCGGGGTAGACCGCGAGCAGTACGTC. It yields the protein CASSPGVDREQYV.

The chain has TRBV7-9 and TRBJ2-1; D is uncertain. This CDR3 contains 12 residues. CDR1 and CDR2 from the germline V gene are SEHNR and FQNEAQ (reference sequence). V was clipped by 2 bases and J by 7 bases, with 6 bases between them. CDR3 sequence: CASSLSGNEQFF. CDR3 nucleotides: TGTGCCAGCAGCTTATCCGGGAATGAGCAGTTCTTC. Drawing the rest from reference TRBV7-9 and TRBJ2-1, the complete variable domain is DTGVSQNPRHKITKRGQNVTFRCDPISEHNRLYWYRQTLGQGPEFLTYFQNEAQLEKSRLLSDRFSAERPKGSFSTLEIQRTEQGDSAMYLCASSLSGNEQFFGPGTRLTVL.

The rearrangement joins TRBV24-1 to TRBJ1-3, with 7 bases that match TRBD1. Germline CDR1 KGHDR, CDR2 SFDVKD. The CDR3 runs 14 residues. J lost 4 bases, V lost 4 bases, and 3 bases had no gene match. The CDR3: CATSDPGQGNTIYF. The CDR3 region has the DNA TGTGCCACCAGTGACCCGGGACAGGGAAACACCATATATTTT.

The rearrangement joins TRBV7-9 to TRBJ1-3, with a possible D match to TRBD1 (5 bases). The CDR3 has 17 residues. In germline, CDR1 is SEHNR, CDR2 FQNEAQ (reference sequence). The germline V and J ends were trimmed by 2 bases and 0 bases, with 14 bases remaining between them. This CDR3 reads CASSLSEYGGSGNTIYF. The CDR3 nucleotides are TGTGCCAGCAGCTTAAGCGAGTACGGGGGCTCTGGAAACACCATATATTTT.

This chain's CDR3 is CASSPGFDLNQPQHF. In DNA, the CDR3 is TGTGCCAGCAGTCCAGGGTTCGATCTCAATCAGCCCCAGCATTTT. The genes are TRBV27 and TRBJ1-5; possible D gene TRBD1, 5 bases. CDR1 and CDR2 (germline): MNHEY, SMNVEV (reference sequence). There are 15 residues in the CDR3. Deletions cut 5 bases from V and 3 bases from J, with 14 bases between.

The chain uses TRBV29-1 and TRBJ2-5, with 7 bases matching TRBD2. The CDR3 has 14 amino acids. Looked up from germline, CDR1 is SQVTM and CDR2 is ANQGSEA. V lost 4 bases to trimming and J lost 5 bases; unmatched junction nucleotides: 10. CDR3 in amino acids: CSVGQLAIVETQYF. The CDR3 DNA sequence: TGCAGCGTTGGCCAACTAGCGATCGTGGAGACCCAGTACTTC.

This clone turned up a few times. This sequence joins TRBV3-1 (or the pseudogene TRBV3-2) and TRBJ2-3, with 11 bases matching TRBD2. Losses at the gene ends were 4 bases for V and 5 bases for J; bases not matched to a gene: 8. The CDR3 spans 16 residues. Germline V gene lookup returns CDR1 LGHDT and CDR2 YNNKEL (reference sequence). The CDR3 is CASSLVAGGREDTQYF. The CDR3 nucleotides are TGTGCCAGCAGCCTTGTAGCGGGGGGGCGAGAAGATACGCAGTATTTT.

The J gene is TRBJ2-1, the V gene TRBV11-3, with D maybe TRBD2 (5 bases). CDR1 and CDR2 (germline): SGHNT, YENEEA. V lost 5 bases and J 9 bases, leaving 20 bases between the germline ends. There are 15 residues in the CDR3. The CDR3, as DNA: TGTGCCAGCAGCCCTGGAACTAGTTTCGGAAGTGAGCAGTTCTTC. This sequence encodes CASSPGTSFGSEQFF.

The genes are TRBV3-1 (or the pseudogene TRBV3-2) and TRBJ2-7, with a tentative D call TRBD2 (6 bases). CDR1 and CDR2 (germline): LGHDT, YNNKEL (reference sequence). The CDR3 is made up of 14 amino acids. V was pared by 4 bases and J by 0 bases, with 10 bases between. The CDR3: CASSRGTDSYEQYF. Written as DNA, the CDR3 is TGTGCCAGCAGCCGCGGGACGGACTCCTACGAGCAGTACTTC.

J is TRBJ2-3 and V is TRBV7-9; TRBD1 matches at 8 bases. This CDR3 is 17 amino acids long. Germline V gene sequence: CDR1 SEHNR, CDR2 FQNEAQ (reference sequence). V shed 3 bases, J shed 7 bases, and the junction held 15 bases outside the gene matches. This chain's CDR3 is CASSFPDRGRQTYTQYF. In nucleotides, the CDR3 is TGTGCCAGCAGCTTCCCAGACAGGGGCCGACAAACGTATACGCAGTATTTT.

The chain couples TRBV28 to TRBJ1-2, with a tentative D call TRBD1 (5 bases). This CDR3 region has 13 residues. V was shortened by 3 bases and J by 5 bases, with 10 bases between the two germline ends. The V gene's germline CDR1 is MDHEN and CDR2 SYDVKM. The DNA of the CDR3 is TGTGCCAGCAGTTTGAGGACACCTTATGGCTACACCTTC. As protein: CASSLRTPYGYTF.

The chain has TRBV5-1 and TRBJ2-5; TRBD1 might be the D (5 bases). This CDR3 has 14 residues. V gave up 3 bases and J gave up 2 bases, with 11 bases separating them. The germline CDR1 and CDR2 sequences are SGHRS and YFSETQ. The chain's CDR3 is CASSSRQLQETQYF. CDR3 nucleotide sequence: TGCGCCAGCAGCTCGAGACAGCTACAAGAGACCCAGTACTTC. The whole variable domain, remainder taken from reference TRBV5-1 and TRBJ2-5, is KAGVTQTPRYLIKTRGQQVTLSCSPISGHRSVSWYQQTPGQGLQFLFEYFSETQRNKGNFPGRFSGRQFSNSRSEMNVSTLELGDSALYLCASSSRQLQETQYFGPGTRLLVL.

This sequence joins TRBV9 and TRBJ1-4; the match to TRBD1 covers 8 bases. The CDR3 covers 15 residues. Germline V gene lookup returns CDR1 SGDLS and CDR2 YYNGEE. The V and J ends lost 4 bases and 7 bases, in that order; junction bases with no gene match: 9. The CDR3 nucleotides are TGTGCCAGCAGCCCCGGGACAGGTGGTGCTGAAAAACTGTTTTTT. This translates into CASSPGTGGAEKLFF.

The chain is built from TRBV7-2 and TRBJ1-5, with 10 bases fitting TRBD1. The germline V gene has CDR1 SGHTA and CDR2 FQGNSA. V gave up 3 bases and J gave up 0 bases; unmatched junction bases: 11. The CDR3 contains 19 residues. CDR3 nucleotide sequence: TGTGCCAGCAGCTTCCAGGGGACAGGGGTTGTTAATAGCAATCAGCCCCAGCATTTT. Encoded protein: CASSFQGTGVVNSNQPQHF.